One sample yielded the 4 T cell receptor beta chains listed below, sequenced in a study of cytomegalovirus exposure and HLA in healthy donors. The PCR used 60 Vbeta and 13 Jbeta primers. This table comes from immunoSEQ multiplex PCR, and its TCRdb copy is limited to in-frame clones, with some not included. In the table there are 160,000 or so clones, roughly nine tenths of which are singletons. The sequenced material came from PBMCs. The receptors were sampled from a woman younger than 45 in good health and CMV-seronegative.

This chain's CDR3 is CASSKYTGLGYGYTF. Here the CDR3 DNA reads TGTGCCAGCAGTAAATATACAGGGTTGGGCTATGGCTACACCTTC. The chain is built from TRBV2 and TRBJ1-2, with D tentatively TRBD1 (6 bases). CDR3 length equals 15 residues. V gave up 5 bases and J gave up 4 bases, with 17 bases separating them. CDR1 SNHLY and CDR2 FYNNEI come from the germline V gene.

The chain is built from TRBV5-1 and TRBJ2-7, with D maybe TRBD2 (6 bases). The CDR3 loop spans 13 amino acids. Trimming took off 4 bases at V and 2 bases at J, with 10 bases between the two ends. Germline CDR1 is SGHRS and CDR2 is YFSETQ. CDR3: CASSRDSTYEQYF. CDR3 DNA sequence: TGCGCCAGCAGCCGGGACTCAACCTACGAGCAGTACTTC.

The chain uses TRBV2 and TRBJ1-4; the D gene is possibly TRBD1 (5 bases). Trimming cost V 11 bases and J 3 bases, with 13 bases left between them. The CDR3 spans 13 residues. Germline V gives CDR1 SNHLY, CDR2 FYNNEI. This CDR3 reads CAGSRGANEKLFF. DNA for the CDR3: TGTGCCGGAAGCCGGGGGGCTAATGAAAAACTGTTTTTT.

The CDR3 region has the DNA TGTGCCAGTAGTATTGTCTCCGGGACAATCAGCTCCTACGAGCAGTACTTC. As protein: CASSIVSGTISSYEQYF. This chain links TRBV19 with TRBJ2-7, with D perhaps TRBD1 (6 bases). The V gene's germline CDR1 is LNHDA and CDR2 SQIVND (reference sequence). Deletions cut 3 bases from V and 0 bases from J, with 18 bases between. The CDR3 sequence is 17 residues long.